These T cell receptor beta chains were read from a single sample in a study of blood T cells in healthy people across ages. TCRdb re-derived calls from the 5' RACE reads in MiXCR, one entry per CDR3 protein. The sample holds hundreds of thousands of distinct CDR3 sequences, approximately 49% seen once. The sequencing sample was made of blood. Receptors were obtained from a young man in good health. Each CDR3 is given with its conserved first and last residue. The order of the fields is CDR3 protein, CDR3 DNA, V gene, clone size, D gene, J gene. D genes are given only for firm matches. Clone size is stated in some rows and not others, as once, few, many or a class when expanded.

CDR3: CSARGGTRVDQETQYF
DNA: TGCAGTGCTAGAGGGGGGACTAGAGTTGACCAAGAGACCCAGTACTTC
V: TRBV20-1
size: NA
D: TRBD2
J: TRBJ2-5

CDR3: CASSDRRGGRNEQFF
DNA: TGTGCCAGCAGTGACAGGCGGGGGGGCCGTAATGAGCAGTTCTTC
V: TRBV6-1
size: NA
D: TRBD2
J: TRBJ2-1

CDR3: CASSPERVSWGANVLTF
DNA: TGTGCCAGCAGCCCAGAGAGGGTATCTTGGGGGGCCAACGTCCTGACTTTC
V: TRBV12-3/TRBV12-4
size: NA
D: NA
J: TRBJ2-6

CDR3: CASSVNIAGAGDTQYF
DNA: TGTGCCAGCAGCGTTAACATAGCGGGGGCAGGGGATACGCAGTATTTT
V: TRBV7-2
size: few
D: TRBD2
J: TRBJ2-3

CDR3: CSAGWASGYEQYF
DNA: TGCAGTGCCGGGTGGGCTAGCGGATACGAGCAGTACTTC
V: TRBV20-1
size: NA
D: TRBD2
J: TRBJ2-7

CDR3: CASSPIRLAGSEQFF
DNA: TGTGCCAGCAGCCCCATTAGACTAGCGGGGAGTGAGCAGTTCTTC
V: TRBV7-2
size: few
D: TRBD2
J: TRBJ2-1

CDR3: CASSFSSGLVTDTQYF
DNA: TGTGCCAGCAGCTTCTCGAGCGGCCTCGTCACAGATACGCAGTATTTT
V: TRBV5-5
size: few
D: NA
J: TRBJ2-3

CDR3: CASPGGTEAFF
DNA: TGTGCCAGCCCAGGGGGCACTGAAGCTTTCTTT
V: TRBV5-4
size: NA
D: TRBD1
J: TRBJ1-1

CDR3: CAGKRPGNQPQHF
DNA: TGTGCCGGCAAGCGCCCGGGAAATCAGCCCCAGCATTTT
V: TRBV7-6
size: NA
D: NA
J: TRBJ1-5

CDR3: CASSLAAGGIYEQYF
DNA: TGTGCCAGCAGTTTAGCCGCAGGGGGCATCTACGAGCAGTACTTC
V: TRBV7-8
size: NA
D: TRBD1
J: TRBJ2-7

CDR3: CASSYHPEAFF
DNA: TGTGCCAGCAGTTATCATCCTGAAGCTTTCTTT
V: TRBV6-6
size: once
D: NA
J: TRBJ1-1

CDR3: CASSPADRAPHYEQYF
DNA: TGTGCCAGCAGCCCCGCCGACAGGGCTCCCCATTACGAGCAGTACTTC
V: TRBV28
size: NA
D: TRBD1
J: TRBJ2-7

CDR3: CASSLGTGGRETQYF
DNA: TGTGCCAGCAGCTTAGGGACAGGGGGAAGAGAGACCCAGTACTTC
V: TRBV11-3
size: few
D: TRBD1
J: TRBJ2-5

CDR3: CASSTGQNSPLHF
DNA: TGTGCCAGCAGTACTGGACAGAATTCACCCCTCCACTTT
V: TRBV27
size: NA
D: NA
J: TRBJ1-6

CDR3: CASSPQLWDTEAFF
DNA: TGTGCCAGCAGCCCTCAGCTATGGGACACTGAAGCTTTCTTT
V: TRBV3-1
size: NA
D: NA
J: TRBJ1-1

CDR3: CASSQDWGTERGSNQPQHF
DNA: TGCGCCAGCAGCCAAGATTGGGGGACCGAGAGGGGTAGCAATCAGCCCCAGCATTTT
V: TRBV4-1
size: NA
D: NA
J: TRBJ1-5

CDR3: CASSQGPVYNEQFF
DNA: TGTGCCAGCAGCCAAGGGCCGGTCTACAATGAGCAGTTCTTC
V: TRBV3-1
size: NA
D: NA
J: TRBJ2-1

CDR3: CATSGYAGTQYF
DNA: TGTGCCACCAGTGGGTACGCCGGAACCCAGTACTTC
V: TRBV24-1
size: NA
D: NA
J: TRBJ2-5

CDR3: CSSGNYNEQFF
DNA: TGCAGCTCGGGGAACTACAATGAGCAGTTCTTC
V: TRBV29-1
size: NA
D: NA
J: TRBJ2-1

CDR3: CASSPPTGQETQYF
DNA: TGCGCCAGCAGCCCCCCGACAGGACAAGAGACCCAGTACTTC
V: TRBV4-1
size: NA
D: NA
J: TRBJ2-5

CDR3: CASSPVAGEAQPQHF
DNA: TGTGCCAGCAGCCCGGTAGCAGGGGAGGCTCAGCCCCAGCATTTT
V: TRBV28
size: NA
D: NA
J: TRBJ1-5

CDR3: CASSHDHGYTF
DNA: TGTGCCAGCAGCCATGACCATGGCTACACCTTC
V: TRBV3-1
size: NA
D: NA
J: TRBJ1-2

CDR3: CASSRTGPYEQFF
DNA: TGTGCCAGCAGCCGGACAGGGCCCTACGAGCAGTTCTTC
V: TRBV7-2
size: NA
D: TRBD1
J: TRBJ2-1

CDR3: CASSESVRPYEQYF
DNA: TGTGCCAGCAGTGAATCGGTCAGACCCTACGAGCAGTACTTC
V: TRBV25-1
size: NA
D: NA
J: TRBJ2-7

CDR3: CANSPPGRESSYEQYF
DNA: TGTGCCAACAGCCCCCCTGGCAGGGAGAGCTCCTACGAGCAGTACTTC
V: TRBV9
size: NA
D: NA
J: TRBJ2-7

CDR3: CASSLYWTGAYEQYF
DNA: TGTGCCAGCAGCTTATATTGGACAGGGGCGTACGAGCAGTACTTC
V: TRBV7-2
size: NA
D: TRBD1
J: TRBJ2-7

CDR3: CASSKSGTSGLGEQYF
DNA: TGTGCCAGCAGCAAATCCGGGACCTCTGGGTTGGGTGAGCAGTACTTC
V: TRBV21-1
size: NA
D: NA
J: TRBJ2-5

CDR3: CASAGTAYQPQHF
DNA: TGTGCCAGCGCCGGGACAGCGTATCAGCCCCAGCATTTT
V: TRBV21-1
size: once
D: NA
J: TRBJ1-5

CDR3: CASSPDRVITGELFF
DNA: TGTGCCAGCAGTCCAGACAGGGTTATCACCGGGGAGCTGTTTTTT
V: TRBV6-2/TRBV6-3
size: NA
D: TRBD1
J: TRBJ2-2

CDR3: CASSLTSGGTAYNEQFF
DNA: TGCGCCAGCAGTTTGACTAGCGGGGGTACCGCCTACAATGAGCAGTTCTTC
V: TRBV5-1
size: NA
D: TRBD2
J: TRBJ2-1

CDR3: CASLGRDGVTGELFF
DNA: TGTGCCAGCTTAGGCCGGGACGGAGTAACCGGGGAGCTGTTTTTT
V: TRBV7-6
size: NA
D: NA
J: TRBJ2-2

CDR3: CASSLGGSYGYTF
DNA: TGTGCCAGCAGCTTAGGGGGTTCCTATGGCTACACCTTC
V: TRBV7-9
size: many
D: NA
J: TRBJ1-2

CDR3: CASSLGWGSTGELFF
DNA: TGCGCCAGCAGCTTGGGTTGGGGGAGCACCGGGGAGCTGTTTTTT
V: TRBV5-1
size: NA
D: NA
J: TRBJ2-2

CDR3: CASSGTGTGGEGYTF
DNA: TGCGCCAGCAGCGGAACCGGGACAGGGGGCGAGGGCTACACCTTC
V: TRBV4-1
size: few
D: TRBD1
J: TRBJ1-2

CDR3: CASSPGLAGGPTIYEQYF
DNA: TGTGCCAGCAGCCCAGGACTAGCGGGGGGGCCTACGATCTACGAGCAGTACTTC
V: TRBV5-5
size: NA
D: TRBD2
J: TRBJ2-7

CDR3: CSVVGVYQETQYF
DNA: TGCAGCGTGGTAGGGGTGTACCAAGAGACCCAGTACTTC
V: TRBV29-1
size: NA
D: NA
J: TRBJ2-5

CDR3: CASSQDSSGGGSSYEQYF
DNA: TGCGCCAGCAGCCAAGATTCCAGCGGGGGGGGGAGCTCCTACGAGCAGTACTTC
V: TRBV4-1
size: NA
D: TRBD2
J: TRBJ2-7

CDR3: CASSVDASYEQYF
DNA: TGTGCCAGCAGCGTCGATGCTAGCTACGAGCAGTACTTC
V: TRBV7-3
size: few
D: NA
J: TRBJ2-7

CDR3: CSASRNVGRTKNIQYF
DNA: TGCAGTGCTAGTAGGAATGTGGGTCGGACCAAAAACATTCAGTACTTC
V: TRBV20-1
size: few
D: NA
J: TRBJ2-4

CDR3: CASSFTVSASGNTIYF
DNA: TGCGCCAGCAGCTTTACTGTGAGCGCTTCTGGAAACACCATATATTTT
V: TRBV5-1
size: NA
D: NA
J: TRBJ1-3

CDR3: CASSETGFREAFF
DNA: TGTGCCAGCAGTGAGACAGGGTTTCGTGAAGCTTTCTTT
V: TRBV6-2/TRBV6-3
size: NA
D: TRBD1
J: TRBJ1-1

CDR3: CASSCGTSPEAFF
DNA: TGTGCCAGCAGCTGCGGGACATCGCCTGAAGCTTTCTTT
V: TRBV7-9
size: few
D: NA
J: TRBJ1-1

CDR3: CASSKARTGNTGELFF
DNA: TGTGCCAGCAGCAAAGCGAGGACAGGGAACACCGGGGAGCTGTTTTTT
V: TRBV21-1
size: NA
D: NA
J: TRBJ2-2

CDR3: CPSSDSKQGQTDTQYF
DNA: TGTCCCAGCAGTGACTCGAAACAGGGGCAAACAGATACGCAGTATTTT
V: TRBV6-4
size: NA
D: TRBD1
J: TRBJ2-3

CDR3: CASSQDKSGGVGKTEAFF
DNA: TGTGCCAGCAGCCAAGATAAGTCGGGCGGGGTCGGGAAAACTGAAGCTTTCTTT
V: TRBV4-2
size: NA
D: NA
J: TRBJ1-1

CDR3: CAWSVNSPDTQYF
DNA: TGTGCCTGGAGTGTAAACAGCCCAGATACGCAGTATTTT
V: TRBV30
size: NA
D: NA
J: TRBJ2-3

CDR3: CASNFIAGTDTQYF
DNA: TGTGCCAGCAACTTCATAGCGGGAACAGATACGCAGTATTTT
V: TRBV6-2/TRBV6-3
size: NA
D: TRBD2
J: TRBJ2-3

CDR3: CASSLTSGLRLDGQYF
DNA: TGTGCCAGCAGCTTGACTAGCGGCCTCCGTCTCGACGGGCAGTACTTC
V: TRBV5-4
size: NA
D: TRBD2
J: TRBJ2-7

CDR3: CASSLDSTPDVQYF
DNA: TGTGCCAGCAGCCTCGACTCTACCCCCGACGTTCAGTACTTC
V: TRBV7-2
size: NA
D: NA
J: TRBJ2-4

CDR3: CASSPLVGEDEQFF
DNA: TGCGCCAGCAGCCCATTAGTAGGTGAGGATGAGCAGTTCTTC
V: TRBV5-1
size: few
D: NA
J: TRBJ2-1

CDR3: CASSPGTFYGYTF
DNA: TGTGCCAGCAGCCCCGGGACTTTCTATGGCTACACCTTC
V: TRBV7-9
size: few
D: NA
J: TRBJ1-2

CDR3: CATLGGPNYGYTF
DNA: TGTGCCACCTTAGGGGGTCCTAACTATGGCTACACCTTC
V: TRBV27
size: NA
D: NA
J: TRBJ1-2

CDR3: CSARDSSAQAYNEQFF
DNA: TGCAGTGCTAGAGATTCATCAGCACAAGCCTACAATGAGCAGTTCTTC
V: TRBV20-1
size: NA
D: NA
J: TRBJ2-1